A single sample gave rise to the 28 T cell receptor beta chains below, sequenced in a study of PD-L1 blockade in urothelial cancer. Data came from immunoSEQ multiplex PCR; TCRdb stores just in-frame clones and leaves some out. The sample contains under 40,000 clones, 65% to 90% of which appear only once. Sequencing used PBMCs, obtained around atezolizumab (anti-PD-L1) treatment. The receptors stem from a man aged 60 to 69 with urothelial cancer.

The genes are TRBV19 and TRBJ2-3; the match to TRBD2 covers 9 bases. This CDR3 region has 16 residues. The germline V gene encodes CDR1 LNHDA and CDR2 SQIVND (reference sequence). The ends lost 1 base at V and 9 bases at J; junction bases unmatched: 11. The chain's CDR3 is CASSIGGGGRSETQYF. The CDR3 DNA reads as TGTGCCAGTAGTATAGGCGGGGGGGGCCGGAGCGAAACGCAGTATTTT. The whole variable domain, filled in from reference TRBV19 and TRBJ2-3, reads DGGITQSPKYLFRKEGQNVTLSCEQNLNHDAMYWYRQDPGQGLRLIYYSQIVNDFQKGDIAEGYSVSREKKESFPLTVTSAQKNPTAFYLCASSIGGGGRSETQYFGPGTRLTVL.

This clone was detected only a few times. The genes are TRBV2 and TRBJ1-2; 8 bases map to TRBD1. The V segment lost 5 bases and the J segment 8 bases; nucleotides outside the gene matches: 7. The CDR3 extends over 13 amino acids. Per the germline V gene, CDR1 is SNHLY and CDR2 is FYNNEI. The CDR3 sequence: CASSLGQALGYTF. CDR3 nucleotides: TGTGCCAGCAGTTTGGGACAGGCCCTCGGCTACACCTTC.

This sequence joins TRBV7-2 and TRBJ2-3; 10 bases map to TRBD2. Trimming took 4 bases from V and 1 from J; bases not matched to a gene: 2. This CDR3 comprises 15 residues. Per germline, CDR1 SGHTA and CDR2 FQGNSA. This CDR3 reads CASSWTSGGTDTQYF. The CDR3 DNA reads as TGTGCCAGCAGCTGGACTAGCGGAGGCACAGATACGCAGTATTTT.

V gene TRBV7-8 combines with J gene TRBJ1-6, with no clear D. V lost 7 bases to trimming and J lost 0 bases, with 19 bases between them. The CDR3 loop spans 18 amino acids. CDR1 SGHVS and CDR2 FQNEAQ come from the germline V gene. In nucleotides, the CDR3 is TGTGCCAGCACCCAAAGGAGGGAGACCCGCTCCTATAATTCACCCCTCCACTTT. This encodes CASTQRRETRSYNSPLHF.

The gene calls are TRBV7-8 and TRBJ1-1; D might be TRBD1 (6 bases). From germline, CDR1 is SGHVS and CDR2 FQNEAQ. This CDR3 is 13 amino acids long. V was shortened by 6 bases and J by 1 base, with 9 bases between the two germline ends. The CDR3 loop reads CASRKGQNTEAFF. The CDR3 nucleotides are TGTGCCAGCAGGAAGGGACAGAACACTGAAGCTTTCTTT. Full variable domain (outside the CDR3, taken from reference TRBV7-8 and TRBJ1-1): GAGVSQSPRYKVAKRGQDVALRCDPISGHVSLFWYQQALGQGPEFLTYFQNEAQLDKSGLPSDRFFAERPEGSVSTLKIQRTQQEDSAVYLCASRKGQNTEAFFGQGTRLTVV.

The chain is built from TRBV19 and TRBJ1-5; D remains unclear. V lost 4 bases to trimming and J lost 3 bases, with 10 bases between them. This CDR3 has 14 amino acids. The germline gives CDR1 LNHDA, CDR2 SQIVND (reference sequence). CDR3: CASSSGRDNQPQHF. CDR3 nucleotides: TGTGCCAGTAGTAGCGGGCGGGACAATCAGCCCCAGCATTTT.

The chain couples TRBV7-9 to TRBJ1-3, with 7 bases that match TRBD1. The CDR3 has 16 amino acids. The junction had 5 bases not matched to a gene; V was cut back by 3 bases and J by 0 bases. Germline V CDR1 and CDR2: SEHNR, FQNEAQ (reference sequence). The CDR3 DNA is TGTGCCAGCAGCTTTCATGAGGGGGCCTCTGGAAACACCATATATTTT. Residues: CASSFHEGASGNTIYF. Full variable domain (outside the CDR3, taken from reference TRBV7-9 and TRBJ1-3): DTGVSQNPRHKITKRGQNVTFRCDPISEHNRLYWYRQTLGQGPEFLTYFQNEAQLEKSRLLSDRFSAERPKGSFSTLEIQRTEQGDSAMYLCASSFHEGASGNTIYFGEGSWLTVV.

The V and J genes are TRBV18 and TRBJ1-4; D unclear. This CDR3 is built from 16 residues. V was pared by 4 bases and J by 1 base, with 13 bases between. The V gene's germline CDR1 is KGHSH and CDR2 LQKENI. The chain's CDR3 is CASSLASGRTNEKLFF. The CDR3 coding sequence is TGTGCCAGCTCACTAGCCTCGGGTCGAACTAATGAAAAACTGTTTTTT.

The chain uses TRBV29-1 and TRBJ2-5, with D perhaps TRBD2 (6 bases). Deletions cut 6 bases from V and 5 bases from J, with 22 bases between. This CDR3 region has 15 residues. Germline-derived CDR1 and CDR2 are SQVTM and ANQGSEA. Here the CDR3 DNA reads TGCAGCGTGTCATTTGGACGGAGGGCTACGGAGACCCAGTACTTC. Its protein is CSVSFGRRATETQYF.

This clone has just one count. The V gene is TRBV5-4, the J gene TRBJ2-5; 9 bases are shared with TRBD2. The CDR3 is 16 amino acids. The germline V gene has CDR1 SGHNT and CDR2 YYREEE (reference sequence). After removal of 1 base from V and 5 bases from J, the junction contained 9 bases not matched to a gene. This chain's CDR3 is CASSLRRGGTRETQYF. The CDR3 coding sequence is TGTGCCAGCAGCTTGAGGCGGGGGGGTACAAGGGAGACCCAGTACTTC.

This clone was seen just once. The chain has TRBV6-5 and TRBJ2-3, with 7 bases matching TRBD2. This CDR3 contains 16 residues. V gave up 2 bases and J gave up 1 base; unmatched junction bases: 6. Germline CDR1 is MNHEY and CDR2 is SVGAGI. DNA of the CDR3: TGTGCCAGCAGTTACCCTGGGGGAGGGGGCACAGATACGCAGTATTTT. Its protein product is CASSYPGGGGTDTQYF.

The chain links TRBV7-9 to TRBJ2-1; TRBD2 is a possible D gene (6 bases). V was trimmed by 3 bases and J by 7 bases, leaving 13 bases between them. This CDR3 has 14 residues. Germline CDR1 and CDR2: SEHNR and FQNEAQ (reference sequence). The CDR3 region has the DNA TGTGCCAGCAGCTTCGGACTAACTGGGAATGAGCAGTTCTTC. Amino acids: CASSFGLTGNEQFF.

The chain uses TRBV7-9 and TRBJ2-2; 10 nucleotides align to TRBD1. The CDR3 sequence is 15 residues long. The germline CDR1 and CDR2 sequences are SEHNR and FQNEAQ (reference sequence). With 5 bases clipped from V and 7 bases from J, the junction kept 7 bases outside the gene matches. As DNA, the CDR3 is TGTGCCAGCAGCCCAAAGACAGGGGGCATCGGGGAGCTGTTTTTT. This translates into CASSPKTGGIGELFF.

The V call is TRBV2, the J call TRBJ1-5; 8 bases match TRBD1. The CDR3 extends over 15 amino acids. The germline CDR1 and CDR2 sequences are SNHLY and FYNNEI. The V segment lost 4 bases and the J segment 7 bases; nucleotides outside the gene matches: 9. CDR3 DNA: TGTGCCAGCAGTGGGGGACAGGATGTTGGACAGCCCCAGCATTTT. As protein: CASSGGQDVGQPQHF.

The chain recombines TRBV5-6 with TRBJ2-3; tentative D call: TRBD2 (6 bases). This CDR3 region has 14 residues. V lost 4 bases to trimming and J lost 6 bases, with 15 bases between them. The germline gives CDR1 SGHDT, CDR2 YYEEEE. The CDR3 sequence is CASSPGTLGDTQYF. CDR3 DNA sequence: TGTGCCAGCAGCCCGGGGACTTTGGGGGATACGCAGTATTTT.

The chain combines TRBV18 with TRBJ2-1; the D gene is possibly TRBD1 (6 bases). This CDR3 comprises 14 residues. V lost 8 bases, J lost 0 bases, and 11 bases lay in between. Germline loops: CDR1 KGHSH, CDR2 LQKENI. The CDR3 loop reads CASTKDSSYNEQFF. The CDR3 coding sequence is TGTGCCAGCACGAAGGACAGCTCCTACAATGAGCAGTTCTTC.

The rearrangement uses TRBV7-9 and TRBJ2-7; tentative D call: TRBD2 (5 bases). Deletions cut 1 base from V and 4 bases from J, with 8 bases between. CDR1 is SEHNR and CDR2 is FQNEAQ in the germline V gene (reference sequence). There are 13 residues in the CDR3. The CDR3 nucleotides are TGTGCCAGCAGCTTAGTCGCGGGTTACGAGCAGTACTTC. Protein product: CASSLVAGYEQYF.

As to this clone: One end of the junction does not line up with germline, which may come from a read error. J is TRBJ2-3 and V is TRBV7-7, with D perhaps matching TRBD2 (5 bases). The CDR3 is 14 amino acids. The V gene's germline CDR1 is SSHAT and CDR2 FNYEAQ (reference sequence). CDR3 protein: CASSGSGVTDTQYF. The CDR3 DNA follows: TGTGCTAGCAGCGGAAGCGGAGTCACAGATACGCAGTATTTT.

The rearrangement joins TRBV2 to TRBJ2-5; 7 bases match TRBD1. The CDR3 extends over 15 amino acids. In germline, CDR1 is SNHLY, CDR2 FYNNEI. The V gene end was trimmed by 3 bases and the J gene end by 4 bases; junction bases not matched to a gene: 8. CDR3 in amino acids: CASSDRGQRTETQYF. The CDR3, as DNA: TGTGCCAGCAGTGATCGGGGACAGCGCACAGAGACCCAGTACTTC. The complete variable domain, with remaining parts taken from reference TRBV2 and TRBJ2-5, reads EPEVTQTPSHQVTQMGQEVILRCVPISNHLYFYWYRQILGQKVEFLVSFYNNEISEKSEIFDDQFSVERPDGSNFTLKIRSTKLEDSAMYFCASSDRGQRTETQYFGPGTRLLVL.

This rearrangement joins TRBV18 to TRBJ1-1, with 11 bases aligning to TRBD1. V shed 6 bases and J 4 bases; nucleotides not matched to a gene: 4. The CDR3 spans 14 residues. CDR1 KGHSH and CDR2 LQKENI come from the germline V gene. CDR3 bases: TGTGCCAGCTCGGCGGGACAGGGGGTCACTGAAGCTTTCTTT. Protein product: CASSAGQGVTEAFF.

The chain employs TRBV30 and TRBJ1-1; D call uncertain. The V and J ends lost 1 base and 0 bases respectively, with 6 bases between them. Per the germline V gene, CDR1 is GTSNPN and CDR2 is SVGIG (reference sequence). CDR3 length: 13 residues. The CDR3 reads CAWSEQLNTEAFF. The CDR3 nucleotides are TGTGCCTGGAGTGAACAGCTGAACACTGAAGCTTTCTTT. The variable domain in full, completed from reference TRBV30 and TRBJ1-1, reads SQTIHQWPATLVQPVGSPLSLECTVEGTSNPNLYWYRQAAGRGLQLLFYSVGIGQISSEVPQNLSASRPQDRQFILSSKKLLLSDSGFYLCAWSEQLNTEAFFGQGTRLTVV.

The rearrangement joins TRBV27 to TRBJ2-2, with TRBD2 identical over 9 bases. CDR3 size: 14 residues. Germline V gene data show CDR1 as MNHEY and CDR2 as SMNVEV (reference sequence). Trimming cost V 2 bases and J 8 bases; bases outside gene matches: 3. This CDR3 reads CASSLLLAGGELFF. CDR3 in DNA: TGTGCCAGCAGTTTACTCCTAGCGGGGGGGGAGCTGTTTTTT.

V gene TRBV27 combines with J gene TRBJ2-7, with D tentatively TRBD1 (6 bases). Germline CDR1 is MNHEY and CDR2 is SMNVEV (reference sequence). The CDR3 consists of 12 residues. V was clipped by 7 bases and J by 5 bases, with 12 bases between them. DNA for the CDR3: TGTGCCAGCAATGACAGGTCCCACGAGCAGTACTTC. The encoded protein is CASNDRSHEQYF.

This chain uses TRBV7-2 with TRBJ2-3; 10 bases are a match to TRBD2. The CDR3 has 15 residues. V dropped 2 bases and J dropped 4; count of bases not matched to a gene: 3. Germline CDR1 and CDR2: SGHTA and FQGNSA. DNA for the CDR3: TGTGCCAGCAGCTTACCTAGCGGGAGATCAGATACGCAGTATTTT. It yields the protein CASSLPSGRSDTQYF.

The chain employs TRBV7-9 and TRBJ2-2; 7 bases fit TRBD1. With V trimmed by 5 bases and J by 4 bases, 10 bases remained unmatched. This CDR3 contains 16 residues. Germline V lookup: CDR1 SEHNR, CDR2 FQNEAQ (reference sequence). The CDR3 loop reads CASSQGTVRVTGELFF. The CDR3 DNA is TGTGCCAGCAGCCAGGGGACAGTTCGGGTCACCGGGGAGCTGTTTTTT.

The rearrangement links TRBV9 to TRBJ2-3, with 7 bases fitting TRBD1. The CDR3 spans 15 residues. The germline V gene encodes CDR1 SGDLS and CDR2 YYNGEE. V trimming: 2 bases; J trimming: 3 bases; junction bases outside the gene matches: 6. CDR3 residues: CASSVEGARTDTQYF. The CDR3 nucleotides read TGTGCCAGCAGCGTCGAGGGGGCAAGGACAGATACGCAGTATTTT.

The chain combines TRBV27 with TRBJ1-4; D is unclear. There are 16 residues in the CDR3. Trimming removed 0 bases at V and 4 bases at J, with 12 bases between. Per germline, CDR1 MNHEY and CDR2 SMNVEV (reference sequence). The CDR3 coding sequence is TGTGCCAGCAGTTTATCGGTAGGAGCGGGTAATGAAAAACTGTTTTTT. Translating it yields CASSLSVGAGNEKLFF.

The rearrangement uses TRBV29-1 and TRBJ1-2, with 10 bases fitting TRBD1. Looked up from germline, CDR1 is SQVTM and CDR2 is ANQGSEA. Trimming cost V 4 bases and J 7 bases; bases outside gene matches: 24. This CDR3 has 19 residues. In DNA form, the CDR3 reads TGCAGCGTTGTGTCCCTTGTCGGGTTCCTGGACAGGGGGTTGGCTGGCTACACCTTC. This sequence encodes CSVVSLVGFLDRGLAGYTF.